One TCR beta chain is described in this entry. There is no known antigen for this receptor. No base-level quality is on record; no much larger clone is a single base apart. The immunoSEQ Assay, a bias-controlled multiplex PCR, was used to amplify TCRbeta CDR3 regions from genomic DNA. As for how the authors treated the data: Within the assay, amplification of reference gene primers was used to estimate how many nucleated cells each sample contained. To quantify the absolute abundance of each unique TCRbeta CDR3 rearrangement, sequence reads were collapsed and filtered. For each sample, productive Simpson clonality was calculated as the square root of Simpson's diversity index across productive rearrangements. The clones in this table, taken by TCRdb from immuneACCESS, are in-frame only. Not every clone is retained; where verified, under half of the shortfall comes from an unresolved V gene, and the cause of the rest is unknown. For V, J and clone size, that table is used; D and trimming come from the DNA. Here the sample has 200,000 to 250,000 clones; around 83% occur a single time. The ten largest clones take up roughly 3.3% of the sample.

CDR3 length: 16 amino acids, cysteine to phenylalanine. The only DNA kept is the CDR3, 48 bases in frame from the first base. The germline V gene yields SGHRS for CDR1 and YFSETQ for CDR2. V is shortened by 4 bases, J by 1 base, and the region joining them spans 14 bases. This sample is part of a study of blood T cell repertoires in COVID-19 (dated by TCRdb to about 2020). Looking at the study overall: The collaborator samples originated in the United States, Italy and Spain and spanned the acute and convalescent phases of COVID-19. The material from the prospective study consisted of cDNA or gDNA derived from T cells, B-cell-depleted T cells, or PBMCs. The dataset comprised deeply sampled blood TCRbeta repertoires from subjects exposed to, actively infected with, or recovered from COVID-19. A freely available public database, intended as a resource for researchers studying the immune response to SARS-CoV-2, is where the repertoires were released. The samples were drawn from two sources: the first 160 participants of the ongoing ImmuneRACE study, and 950 to 1,500 subjects contributed by 6 global collaborators. A de-identified subject ID, COVID-19 status, age in years and sex were almost always included in the sample metadata. Where available, HLA class I and class II types were obtained from metadata supplied by the sample provider rather than from assay-based typing. The research as a whole found: The amount of clinical and demographic metadata varied by source and participant and was provided uncurated.

Whole blood was collected in K2EDTA tubes by collaborating institutions according to the institutions' own protocols. Collaborator samples were shipped for TCRbeta analysis as frozen whole blood, isolated PBMCs, or DNA extracted from either sample type. The sequencing input was peripheral blood. The TCR sequence derives from a woman younger than 30 with acute or convalescent COVID-19. The chain is assembled from TRBV5-1 and TRBJ1-4; confidence is insufficient to name the D gene. The CDR3 has the sequence CASSLNAGGTNEKLFF. The DNA sequence reads TGCGCCAGCAGCCTAAACGCGGGTGGAACTAATGAAAAACTGTTTTTT.